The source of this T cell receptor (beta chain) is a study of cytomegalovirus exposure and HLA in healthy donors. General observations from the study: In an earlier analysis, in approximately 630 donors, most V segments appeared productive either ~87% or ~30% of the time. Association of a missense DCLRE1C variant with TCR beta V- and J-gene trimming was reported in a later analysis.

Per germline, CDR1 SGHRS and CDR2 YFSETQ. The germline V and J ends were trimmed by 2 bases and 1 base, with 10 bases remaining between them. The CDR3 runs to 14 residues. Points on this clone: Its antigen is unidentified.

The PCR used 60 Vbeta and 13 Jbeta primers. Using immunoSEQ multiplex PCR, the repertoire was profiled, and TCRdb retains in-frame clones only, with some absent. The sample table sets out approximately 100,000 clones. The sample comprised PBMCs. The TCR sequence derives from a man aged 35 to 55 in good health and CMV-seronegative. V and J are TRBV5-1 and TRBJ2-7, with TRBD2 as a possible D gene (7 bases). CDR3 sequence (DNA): TGCGCCAGCAGCTTTGGGGGGGCATCCTACGAGCAGTACTTC. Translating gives CASSFGGASYEQYF. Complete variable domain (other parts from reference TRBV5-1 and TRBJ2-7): KAGVTQTPRYLIKTRGQQVTLSCSPISGHRSVSWYQQTPGQGLQFLFEYFSETQRNKGNFPGRFSGRQFSNSRSEMNVSTLELGDSALYLCASSFGGASYEQYFGPGTRLTVT.